Each of the 10 T cell receptor beta chains below was sequenced from the same sample in a study of cytomegalovirus exposure and HLA in healthy donors. The table came from immunoSEQ multiplex PCR; TCRdb's copy has only in-frame clones and leaves some out. The sample holds roughly 330,000 clones, about 85% seen once. Source material: PBMCs. These receptors were taken from a woman under 40 in good health and CMV-seropositive.

In nucleotides, the CDR3 is TGTGCCAGCAGTAGGCAGGGGGGGACTAATGAAAAACTGTTTTTT. Its translation is CASSRQGGTNEKLFF. The chain combines TRBV27 with TRBJ1-4; 7 positions match TRBD1. The CDR3 runs to 15 residues. With 5 bases clipped from V and 2 bases from J, the junction kept 5 bases outside the gene matches. Germline V lookup: CDR1 MNHEY, CDR2 SMNVEV (reference sequence).

The chain combines TRBV4-3 with TRBJ2-1; TRBD2 matches at 8 bases. Germline CDR1 and CDR2: LGHNA and YSLEER. The CDR3 totals 15 residues. J gave up 10 bases and V 1 base, and 9 bases lay outside the gene matches. The CDR3 DNA reads as TGCGCCAGCAGCCAAGCAAGCGGGGGTAAAAGCGAGCAGTTCTTC. It codes for CASSQASGGKSEQFF.

The chain recombines TRBV18 with TRBJ2-7; 7 positions match TRBD2. The V segment lost 5 bases and the J segment 0 bases; nucleotides outside the gene matches: 10. CDR1 KGHSH and CDR2 LQKENI come from the germline V gene. This CDR3 contains 16 residues. DNA for the CDR3: TGTGCCAGCTCAACTAACCGGGACTACAGCTCCTACGAGCAGTACTTC. This gives the protein CASSTNRDYSSYEQYF.

This chain links TRBV4-1 with TRBJ2-3; TRBD2 matches 10 bases. With 4 bases clipped from V and 1 base from J, the junction kept 5 bases outside the gene matches. Germline V gives CDR1 MGHRA, CDR2 YSYEKL. The CDR3 has 16 amino acids. The CDR3 coding sequence is TGCGCCAGCAGCCGAGGACTAGCGGCTGGCACAGATACGCAGTATTTT. It specifies CASSRGLAAGTDTQYF.

This clone was observed a handful of times. This chain joins TRBV9 and TRBJ1-3, with unresolved D. V lost 0 bases to trimming and J lost 4 bases, with 8 bases between them. In germline, CDR1 is SGDLS, CDR2 YYNGEE. The CDR3 runs to 14 residues. The CDR3 here is CASSVDVEGNTIYF. CDR3 sequence (DNA): TGTGCCAGCAGCGTAGACGTTGAAGGAAACACCATATATTTT. The whole variable domain, filled in from reference TRBV9 and TRBJ1-3, reads DSGVTQTPKHLITATGQRVTLRCSPRSGDLSVYWYQQSLDQGLQFLIQYYNGEERAKGNILERFSAQQFPDLHSELNLSSLELGDSALYFCASSVDVEGNTIYFGEGSWLTVV.

This chain joins TRBV2 and TRBJ1-4; 7 bases match TRBD1. Trimming cost V 7 bases and J 3 bases; bases outside gene matches: 5. The V gene's germline CDR1 is SNHLY and CDR2 FYNNEI. CDR3 length: 14 amino acids. The CDR3, as DNA: TGTGCCAGCACCGAGGGGGCGGCTAATGAAAAACTGTTTTTT. This translates into CASTEGAANEKLFF.

V is TRBV6-1 and J is TRBJ1-2, with D uncertain. There are 12 residues in the CDR3. V dropped 8 bases and J dropped 4 bases, with 11 bases sitting between them. CDR1 and CDR2 (germline): MNHNS, SASEGT. For the CDR3, the DNA is TGTGCCAGCCTCGGAGGAACCTATGGCTACACCTTC. The encoded protein is CASLGGTYGYTF.

In this sample, this clone turned up once. The chain is built from TRBV13 and TRBJ2-5; 9 bases are shared with TRBD2. Germline CDR1 reads PRHDT; CDR2 reads FYEKMQ (reference sequence). The length of the CDR3 is 15 residues. Trimming at V came to 7 bases and at J to 2 bases, leaving 8 bases not matched to a gene. CDR3 bases: TGTGCCAGCAATGAAGCGGGGGGATTACAAGAGACCCAGTACTTC. Its translation: CASNEAGGLQETQYF.

This clone was counted only a few times. The chain uses TRBV27 and TRBJ1-5; no clear D gene. This CDR3 has 13 amino acids. V lost 8 bases to trimming and J lost 3 bases, with 11 bases between them. CDR1 and CDR2 (germline): MNHEY, SMNVEV (reference sequence). CDR3 sequence reads: CASAPGPNQPQHF. The CDR3 nucleotides are TGTGCCAGCGCCCCCGGGCCCAATCAGCCCCAGCATTTT.

V gene TRBV27 combines with J gene TRBJ2-7; D remains unclear. CDR1 MNHEY and CDR2 SMNVEV come from the germline V gene (reference sequence). This CDR3 has 11 residues. With 5 bases removed from V and 4 bases from J, the gap between germline ends came to 6 bases. CDR3: CASSSKYEQYF. CDR3 nucleotides: TGTGCCAGCAGTAGCAAATACGAGCAGTACTTC.